The text below deals with one T cell receptor (beta chain). CDR1 LGHDT and CDR2 YNNKEL come from the germline V gene (reference sequence). With 4 bases removed from V and 8 bases from J, the gap between germline ends came to 14 bases. The CDR3 spans 13 residues. Here immunoSEQ multiplex PCR was the method, and the copy in TCRdb shows in-frame clones only, minus some. Here the sample spans 200,000 to 300,000 clones, roughly 80% being singletons. These data come from a study of blood T cell repertoires in COVID-19. The TCR originated in a man aged 80 or over with acute or convalescent COVID-19. The rearrangement joins TRBV3-1 (or the pseudogene TRBV3-2) to TRBJ1-1; perhaps TRBD1 as D (6 bases). The sequencing sample was made of peripheral blood. CDR3 protein: CASSLAGRGEAFF. Written as DNA, the CDR3 is TGTGCCAGCAGCCTCGCTGGCAGGGGCGAAGCTTTCTTT.